This paragraph covers one TCR beta chain sequence. Antigen specificity is unknown. The sample comes from a study of multiple sclerosis patients with progressive multifocal leukoencephalopathy. Looked up from germline, CDR1 is MDHEN and CDR2 is SYDVKM. After removal of 6 bases from V and 1 base from J, the junction contained 3 bases not matched to a gene. The CDR3 extends over 16 amino acids. Time point indicated: time of PML onset. Natalizumab-treated patients developed PML between roughly 16 and 56 months into natalizumab therapy. The assay was run at survey level. Synthetic inline TR CDR3 controls covering all V-J pairings were spiked into each PCR. Clones were read by immunoSEQ multiplex PCR, and TCRdb kept only the in-frame ones, dropping some. This table has 30,000 or so clones, over 75% appearing once. Study outcomes and limitations: Expanded clones at PML onset predated and persisted through natalizumab therapy.

J is TRBJ2-6 and V is TRBV28; TRBD1 agrees at 10 bases. The sample in question was PBMCs, obtained from a patient treated with natalizumab. This clonotype originated in a human donor with progressive multifocal leukoencephalopathy. CDR3 sequence reads: CASRGQGISGANVLTF. CDR3 DNA: TGTGCCAGCAGGGGACAGGGGATTTCTGGGGCCAACGTCCTGACTTTC. Together with reference TRBV28 and TRBJ2-6, the CDR3 gives the full variable domain: DVKVTQSSRYLVKRTGEKVFLECVQDMDHENMFWYRQDPGLGLRLIYFSYDVKMKEKGDIPEGYSVSREKKERFSLILESASTNQTSMYLCASRGQGISGANVLTFGAGSRLTVL.